What follows are 11 T cell receptor beta chains derived from one specimen sequenced in a study of cytomegalovirus exposure and HLA in healthy donors. PCR used 60 Vbeta primers and 13 Jbeta primers. Only in-frame clones appear in the TCRdb table, and some are missing; sequencing was by immunoSEQ multiplex PCR. The sample consists of fewer than 250,000 clones, roughly 80% of them appearing once. The sequencing input was PBMCs. These TCRs come from a middle-aged man in good health and CMV-seropositive.

The chain links TRBV11-2 to TRBJ1-1, with D possibly matching TRBD1 (5 bases). Germline-derived CDR1 and CDR2 are SGHAT and FQNNGV. V was pared by 0 bases and J by 4 bases, with 15 bases between. CDR3 size: 16 residues. CDR3 nucleotides: TGTGCCAGCAGCTTAGATCTGGGCAGGGTGGCCACTGAAGCTTTCTTT. Translated: CASSLDLGRVATEAFF.

The V gene is TRBV11-2, the J gene TRBJ2-7; TRBD1 aligns across 11 bases. The CDR3 sequence is 16 residues long. V lost 5 bases, J lost 4 bases, and 10 bases stayed unmatched. Germline V CDR1 and CDR2: SGHAT, FQNNGV. CDR3 nucleotides: TGTGCCAGCAGCCGAATTACCGGGACAGGGGGTTACGAGCAGTACTTC. Translated: CASSRITGTGGYEQYF. Supplemented by reference TRBV11-2 and TRBJ2-7, the full variable domain reads EAGVAQSPRYKIIEKRQSVAFWCNPISGHATLYWYQQILGQGPKLLIQFQNNGVVDDSQLPKDRFSAERLKGVDSTLKIQPAKLEDSAVYLCASSRITGTGGYEQYFGPGTRLTVT.

The gene calls are TRBV7-9 and TRBJ2-7; TRBD1 matches 10 bases. Germline V gives CDR1 SEHNR, CDR2 FQNEAQ (reference sequence). Trimming took 4 bases from V and 6 from J; bases not matched to a gene: 6. This CDR3 contains 14 residues. CDR3 in DNA: TGTGCCAGCAGCTCAGGACAGGGGGGATTCGAGCAGTACTTC. Translating gives CASSSGQGGFEQYF.

The chain has TRBV6-6 and TRBJ2-3; 8 nucleotides match TRBD1. The CDR3 loop spans 16 amino acids. V trimming: 0 bases; J trimming: 1 base; junction bases outside the gene matches: 3. CDR1 MNHNY and CDR2 SVGAGI come from the germline V gene (reference sequence). The CDR3 spells CASSYSTGVGTDTQYF. Written as DNA, the CDR3 is TGTGCCAGCAGTTACTCGACAGGGGTGGGCACAGATACGCAGTATTTT.

This chain joins TRBV6-5 and TRBJ2-5; TRBD2 agrees at 11 bases. The CDR3 has 15 residues. The germline CDR1 and CDR2 sequences are MNHEY and SVGAGI. V shed 4 bases and J 5 bases; nucleotides not matched to a gene: 6. CDR3 region: CASSLLAGVGETQYF. The CDR3 nucleotides read TGTGCCAGCAGTTTACTAGCGGGAGTCGGCGAGACCCAGTACTTC.

This chain links TRBV7-2 with TRBJ1-2, with a weak D call TRBD1 (5 bases). CDR3 size: 16 residues. Trimming left V 5 bases short and J 0 bases short, with 16 bases between. Germline V gene lookup returns CDR1 SGHTA and CDR2 FQGNSA. DNA of the CDR3: TGTGCCAGCAGCCCTGCCTGGGGGGTGGCTAACTATGGCTACACCTTC. It is translated as CASSPAWGVANYGYTF.

This chain connects TRBV5-6 to TRBJ2-1; perhaps TRBD1 as D (6 bases). V shed 0 bases and J shed 9 bases, with 13 bases lying between them. Germline CDR1 reads SGHDT; CDR2 reads YYEEEE. The CDR3 sequence is 14 residues long. As DNA, the CDR3 is TGTGCCAGCAGCTTGGTTGGCAGGGGCATTGAGCAGTTCTTC. Protein product: CASSLVGRGIEQFF.

The genes are TRBV18 and TRBJ2-5; 11 nucleotides agree with TRBD2. Germline values: CDR1 KGHSH, CDR2 LQKENI. The CDR3 totals 17 residues. J was trimmed by 3 bases and V by 3 bases; bases with no gene match: 9. The DNA of the CDR3 is TGTGCCAGCTCACCGTACCCTCCGACTAGCGGGGAAGAGACCCAGTACTTC. Amino acids: CASSPYPPTSGEETQYF.

The chain uses TRBV6-1 and TRBJ1-1, with 7 bases lining up with TRBD1. V dropped 7 bases and J dropped 7; count of bases not matched to a gene: 9. The CDR3 covers 13 residues. CDR1 is MNHNS, CDR2 SASEGT, per germline. This CDR3 reads CASKPTGRSEAFF. CDR3 DNA: TGTGCCAGCAAACCGACAGGGCGGAGTGAAGCTTTCTTT.

This chain uses TRBV27 with TRBJ2-3, with 7 bases that match TRBD1. V lost 6 bases and J lost 2; bases outside the gene matches: 5. Germline V gives CDR1 MNHEY, CDR2 SMNVEV (reference sequence). The CDR3 is 14 residues long. CDR3 loop: CASSMGQSTDTQYF. The DNA of the CDR3 is TGTGCCAGCAGCATGGGACAGTCCACAGATACGCAGTATTTT.

This clone was seen a single time. The chain carries TRBV10-3 and TRBJ2-7; TRBD1 might be the D (5 bases). Trimming shortened V by 5 bases and J by 5 bases, and 13 bases separated the two germline ends. Germline-derived CDR1 and CDR2 are ENHRY and SYGVKD. The CDR3 extends over 13 amino acids. The CDR3 loop is CAISNHQGDEQYV. The CDR3 region has the DNA TGTGCCATCAGTAACCACCAGGGCGACGAGCAGTACGTC.